Below are 19 T cell receptor beta chains sequenced from a single sample in a study of T cell changes during pregnancy in multiple sclerosis. TCRdb keeps only in-frame clones here, not all; method: immunoSEQ multiplex PCR. The table lists about 110,000 clones, more than 80% of them singletons, with 1.5% to 2% in the top ten. The sequenced sample was peripheral blood, obtained before pregnancy. The receptors stem from a female donor with multiple sclerosis, enrolled in a pregnancy study.

The chain is built from TRBV10-1 and TRBJ1-1; D not resolved. The CDR3 is 14 residues long. The germline gives CDR1 WNHNN, CDR2 SYGVQD (reference sequence). V lost 0 bases to trimming and J lost 2 bases, with 7 bases between them. The DNA for the CDR3 is TGCGCCAGCAGTGAGTCTCTCCTTAACACTGAAGCTTTCTTT. Amino acids: CASSESLLNTEAFF.

The count of this clone is one. The rearrangement links TRBV7-8 to TRBJ1-2; TRBD1 aligns across 8 bases. Germline V gene lookup returns CDR1 SGHVS and CDR2 FQNEAQ. The CDR3 is made up of 16 amino acids. Unmatched junction bases numbered 7, after V lost 0 bases and J lost 4 bases. The CDR3 spells CASSLADRVGVYGYTF. The CDR3 DNA sequence: TGTGCCAGCAGCTTAGCGGACAGGGTTGGGGTCTATGGCTACACCTTC.

V gene TRBV4-1 combines with J gene TRBJ2-1; no firm D call. Germline CDR1 and CDR2: MGHRA and YSYEKL. The CDR3 runs 12 residues. Deletions cut 6 bases from V and 6 bases from J, with 9 bases between. CDR3 in amino acids: CASRSEINEQFF. The CDR3 coding sequence is TGCGCCAGCAGATCGGAGATCAATGAGCAGTTCTTC.

The V gene is TRBV25-1, the J gene TRBJ2-7; 7 bases align to TRBD2. Germline CDR1 and CDR2: MGHDK and SYGVNS. V dropped 3 bases and J dropped 4; count of bases not matched to a gene: 6. The CDR3 has 14 residues. The CDR3 DNA is TGTGCCAGCAGTGAGGGGGGGGGTCGGTACGAGCAGTACTTC. Protein: CASSEGGGRYEQYF.

This chain uses TRBV7-6 with TRBJ1-1; D remains ambiguous. Looked up from germline, CDR1 is SGHVS and CDR2 is FNYEAQ. V lost 2 bases to trimming and J lost 0 bases, with 4 bases between them. The CDR3 runs to 13 residues. The CDR3 DNA reads TGTGCCAGCAGCTTAAGCATGAACACTGAAGCTTTCTTT. It is translated as CASSLSMNTEAFF.

The chain employs TRBV6-1 and TRBJ2-7; D is ambiguous. V was shortened by 3 bases and J by 2 bases, with 11 bases between the two germline ends. The germline gives CDR1 MNHNS, CDR2 SASEGT. The CDR3 covers 14 residues. DNA of the CDR3: TGTGCCAGCAGTGAGGGCAGCATGACCTACGAGCAGTACTTC. Translation gives CASSEGSMTYEQYF.

The chain joins TRBV19 to TRBJ2-5, with D maybe TRBD2 (5 bases). This CDR3 has 15 residues. The V end lost 5 bases, the J end lost 1 base, and 14 bases lay between the germline ends. CDR1 LNHDA and CDR2 SQIVND come from the germline V gene (reference sequence). This CDR3 reads CASSPVVEVQETQYF. In nucleotides, the CDR3 is TGTGCCAGTAGTCCCGTCGTGGAGGTCCAAGAGACCCAGTACTTC. The whole variable domain, filled in from reference TRBV19 and TRBJ2-5, reads DGGITQSPKYLFRKEGQNVTLSCEQNLNHDAMYWYRQDPGQGLRLIYYSQIVNDFQKGDIAEGYSVSREKKESFPLTVTSAQKNPTAFYLCASSPVVEVQETQYFGPGTRLLVL.

This chain joins TRBV10-3 and TRBJ2-7; TRBD2 matches at 12 bases. The CDR3 extends over 14 amino acids. CDR1 and CDR2 from the germline V gene are ENHRY and SYGVKD. V lost 10 bases and J lost 2; bases outside the gene matches: 6. The CDR3 loop reads CATLTSGGTYEQYF. DNA for the CDR3: TGTGCCACCCTAACTAGCGGGGGGACCTACGAGCAGTACTTC.

The gene calls are TRBV25-1 and TRBJ1-2, with a possible D match to TRBD1 (5 bases). Germline loops: CDR1 MGHDK, CDR2 SYGVNS. The CDR3 is made up of 13 amino acids. The germline V and J ends were trimmed by 2 bases and 5 bases, with 9 bases remaining between them. CDR3 in amino acids: CASSERQGYGYTF. Written as DNA, the CDR3 is TGTGCCAGCAGTGAAAGGCAGGGATATGGCTACACCTTC.

The chain employs TRBV9 and TRBJ2-1, with D perhaps TRBD2 (6 bases). The CDR3 is 15 amino acids. V lost 4 bases to trimming and J lost 9 bases, with 20 bases between them. Germline loops: CDR1 SGDLS, CDR2 YYNGEE. CDR3 DNA sequence: TGTGCCAGCAGCTCCCTAGGAGGAGGGCAGAGTGAGCAGTTCTTC. The encoded protein is CASSSLGGGQSEQFF.

Of note for this clone: Distinct nucleotide sequences in the sample also encode this CDR3. The rearrangement joins TRBV7-3 to TRBJ1-1; D remains unclear. With 2 bases removed from V and 1 base from J, the gap between germline ends came to 5 bases. The CDR3 contains 13 residues. Germline assignment: CDR1 SGHTA and CDR2 FQGTGA. CDR3: CASSLRENTEAFF. The CDR3 bases are TGTGCCAGCAGCTTACGAGAGAACACTGAAGCTTTCTTT.

V usage is TRBV30 and J usage is TRBJ2-5; 8 nucleotides match TRBD1. In germline, CDR1 is GTSNPN, CDR2 SVGIG (reference sequence). This CDR3 comprises 14 residues. Trimming removed 6 bases from V and 1 base from J; junction bases left unmatched: 7. CDR3 nucleotide sequence: TGTGCCTGCCGGGACAGGAATTCCCAAGAGACCCAGTACTTC. Translated, it gives CACRDRNSQETQYF.

The chain joins TRBV5-1 to TRBJ2-7; D not resolved. Germline assignment: CDR1 SGHRS and CDR2 YFSETQ. This CDR3 has 16 residues. Trimming left V 4 bases short and J 0 bases short, with 17 bases between. The CDR3: CASSIEGGRDSYEQYF. CDR3 nucleotide sequence: TGCGCCAGCAGCATCGAAGGCGGCAGAGACTCCTACGAGCAGTACTTC.

This clone was seen just once. The chain has TRBV28 and TRBJ2-7; TRBD2 aligns across 9 bases. The CDR3 covers 15 residues. Germline lookup yields CDR1 MDHEN and CDR2 SYDVKM. Trimming cost V 6 bases and J 2 bases; bases outside gene matches: 8. The CDR3 region is CASRMAGGPTYEQYF. In DNA, the CDR3 is TGTGCCAGCAGAATGGCGGGAGGGCCTACCTACGAGCAGTACTTC.

The chain is built from TRBV6-6 and TRBJ1-2; weak D call: TRBD1 (6 bases). V shed 0 bases and J shed 4 bases, with 15 bases lying between them. The CDR3 extends over 16 amino acids. Germline lookup yields CDR1 MNHNY and CDR2 SVGAGI (reference sequence). CDR3 DNA: TGTGCCAGCAGTTACTCGGACAGCTTAACCACCTATGGCTACACCTTC. Translation gives CASSYSDSLTTYGYTF.

The chain employs TRBV2 and TRBJ2-1, with D perhaps TRBD2 (7 bases). CDR3 length equals 16 residues. Deletions cut 5 bases from V and 6 bases from J, with 20 bases between. Germline CDR1 is SNHLY and CDR2 is FYNNEI. CDR3 in amino acids: CASSRIVGGPFNEQFF. Here the CDR3 DNA reads TGTGCCAGCAGTCGAATCGTGGGGGGGCCCTTCAATGAGCAGTTCTTC.

The chain couples TRBV29-1 to TRBJ2-3, with TRBD1 as a possible D gene (6 bases). Trimming took off 7 bases at V and 6 bases at J, with 17 bases between the two ends. Looked up from germline, CDR1 is SQVTM and CDR2 is ANQGSEA. This CDR3 spans 13 amino acids. CDR3 sequence: CSGGDTEVDTQYF. CDR3 DNA sequence: TGCAGCGGTGGGGACACGGAAGTCGATACGCAGTATTTT.

The CDR3 here is CSVDRTGSGYEQYF. As DNA, the CDR3 is TGCAGCGTTGACCGGACAGGATCCGGCTACGAGCAGTACTTC. The chain links TRBV29-1 to TRBJ2-7; TRBD1 aligns across 7 bases. Per germline, CDR1 SQVTM and CDR2 ANQGSEA. This CDR3 spans 14 amino acids. The ends lost 3 bases at V and 3 bases at J; junction bases unmatched: 8.

The rearrangement links TRBV5-1 to TRBJ2-3; D not certain. V gave up 0 bases and J gave up 4 bases, with 12 bases separating them. This CDR3 is 15 amino acids long. CDR1 is SGHRS and CDR2 is YFSETQ in the germline V gene. CDR3 in DNA: TGCGCCAGCAGCTTGGCAGTAGCACGAGCAGATACGCAGTATTTT. This codes for CASSLAVARADTQYF. Full variable domain (missing parts from reference TRBV5-1 and TRBJ2-3): KAGVTQTPRYLIKTRGQQVTLSCSPISGHRSVSWYQQTPGQGLQFLFEYFSETQRNKGNFPGRFSGRQFSNSRSEMNVSTLELGDSALYLCASSLAVARADTQYFGPGTRLTVL.